These T cell receptor beta chains were read from a single sample in a study of T cells in localized non-small cell lung cancer. The assay was immunoSEQ multiplex PCR, and TCRdb's table has in-frame clones only and misses some. The sample holds tens of thousands of clones, more than 70% seen once. Sequencing used peripheral blood, obtained before any cancer treatment. The receptor set was obtained from a woman aged 40 to 75 with stage I squamous cell lung carcinoma. Both conserved end residues are part of each CDR3. Fields, in order: J gene, V gene, CDR3 protein.

TRBJ2-7 TRBV29-1 CSVEDQRSYEQYF
TRBJ1-2 TRBV14 CASSQDVAGTGLYGYTF
TRBJ1-4 TRBV30 CAWSPPGANEKLFF
TRBJ1-4 TRBV6-5 CASSNTGTLNEKLFF
TRBJ1-1 TRBV14 CASSQVTGTSNTEAFF
TRBJ2-5 TRBV7-6 CASSLTQSSGGRKETQYF
TRBJ2-1 TRBV5-1 CASSQNNEQFF
TRBJ2-3 TRBV30 CARGLAGGTDTQYF
TRBJ2-6 TRBV5-4 CASRGQSSGANVLTF
TRBJ2-4 TRBV6-1 CASSTGTVNIQYF
TRBJ1-6 TRBV5-4 CASSFTTGANSPLHF
TRBJ1-1 TRBV5-8 CASSRMGARTEAFF
TRBJ1-2 TRBV5-5 CASSYTGAGTGSNYGYTF
TRBJ2-7 TRBV15 CATSRGGSGSYEQYF
TRBJ1-3 TRBV6-6 CASITGQSGNTIYF
TRBJ1-2 TRBV9 CASSVEVLKGQGAGYYGYTF
TRBJ1-6 TRBV18 CASSPEGVLDSPLHF
TRBJ2-7 TRBV29-1 CSVEDLCRGDRGPMGVYEQYF
TRBJ2-7 TRBV5-5 CASSWRGDSYEQYF
TRBJ1-1 TRBV4-2 CASSPLGGALGEAFF
TRBJ2-7 TRBV6-5 CASSSFGGASSYEQYF
TRBJ2-3 TRBV2 CASTQGGLAGGRTDTQYF
TRBJ2-5 TRBV5-1 CASSLGSAGETQYF
TRBJ1-5 TRBV4-1 CASSRGQGGSNQPQHF
TRBJ2-7 TRBV15 CATSHYRDGSSYEQYF
TRBJ1-2 TRBV18 CASSPLIRQGGNYGYTF
TRBJ1-6 TRBV5-6 CASSLPDRASPLHF
TRBJ1-1 TRBV29-1 CSVLSASEAFF